The 10 T cell receptor beta chains below come from one sample, sequenced in a study of OX40 agonist ivuxolimab in advanced cancers. Only in-frame clones appear in the TCRdb table, and some are missing; sequencing was by immunoSEQ multiplex PCR. Of about 82,000 clones in the sample, roughly 92% were seen once. The sample in question was CD4+ or CD8+ T cells sorted from blood, obtained in a trial of the OX40 agonist ivuxolimab. All receptors derive from an adult with an advanced solid tumor such as melanoma, head and neck, liver or kidney cancer.

This clone was counted once. The chain employs TRBV6-9 and TRBJ2-1; tentatively, D is TRBD1 (5 bases). Germline CDR1 and CDR2: MNHGY and SVAAGI. CDR3 length: 13 residues. V lost 7 bases, J lost 7 bases, and 14 bases lay in between. CDR3 DNA: TGTGCCAGCACCAAACGAAGGGGAAATGAGCAGTTCTTC. It translates to CASTKRRGNEQFF.

As for this clone: Other DNA sequences in the sample encode the same CDR3. The chain is built from TRBV27 and TRBJ2-7, with 9 bases fitting TRBD2. Germline values: CDR1 MNHEY, CDR2 SMNVEV (reference sequence). After removal of 5 bases from V and 0 bases from J, the junction contained 5 bases not matched to a gene. This CDR3 is 15 amino acids long. This chain's CDR3 is CASSSPGLASYEQYF. The CDR3 DNA is TGTGCCAGCAGTAGCCCGGGACTAGCCTCCTACGAGCAGTACTTC.

This clone was found a few times. The chain joins TRBV5-1 to TRBJ1-2; 10 positions match TRBD1. V trimming: 4 bases; J trimming: 6 bases; junction bases outside the gene matches: 9. The germline V gene encodes CDR1 SGHRS and CDR2 YFSETQ. CDR3 length: 15 amino acids. CDR3 protein: CASSKILTGGHGYTF. CDR3 DNA sequence: TGCGCCAGCAGCAAGATATTGACAGGGGGCCATGGCTACACCTTC. Together with reference TRBV5-1 and TRBJ1-2, the CDR3 gives the full variable domain: KAGVTQTPRYLIKTRGQQVTLSCSPISGHRSVSWYQQTPGQGLQFLFEYFSETQRNKGNFPGRFSGRQFSNSRSEMNVSTLELGDSALYLCASSKILTGGHGYTFGSGTRLTVV.

The rearrangement uses TRBV9 and TRBJ2-7; TRBD1 agrees at 7 bases. After removal of 0 bases from V and 2 bases from J, the junction contained 5 bases not matched to a gene. The CDR3 consists of 15 residues. Per germline, CDR1 SGDLS and CDR2 YYNGEE. The CDR3 protein is CASSVGAGGTYEQYF. The DNA of the CDR3 is TGTGCCAGCAGCGTAGGGGCAGGGGGAACCTACGAGCAGTACTTC.

This clone showed up just once. The chain is built from TRBV5-1 and TRBJ2-7; D is undetermined. Per the germline V gene, CDR1 is SGHRS and CDR2 is YFSETQ. The CDR3 is made up of 13 amino acids. V was trimmed by 1 base and J by 3 bases, leaving 8 bases between them. The CDR3 loop reads CASSLLEGYEQYF. DNA of the CDR3: TGCGCCAGCAGCTTGTTGGAAGGCTACGAGCAGTACTTC.

V is TRBV5-1 and J is TRBJ1-1; D might be TRBD1 (6 bases). Trimming took 0 bases from V and 1 from J, leaving 10 bases between them. This CDR3 is built from 15 residues. Germline V gene sequence: CDR1 SGHRS, CDR2 YFSETQ. CDR3 nucleotide sequence: TGCGCCAGCAGCTTGGAGGGGGAGAGGAACACTGAAGCTTTCTTT. Protein sequence: CASSLEGERNTEAFF.

The chain is built from TRBV15 and TRBJ2-7; 8 bases agree with TRBD1. The J segment lost 5 bases and the V segment lost 0 bases, leaving 6 bases of the junction unmatched. CDR1 is LNHNV and CDR2 is YYDKDF in the germline V gene (reference sequence). The CDR3 extends over 15 amino acids. The CDR3 here is CATSRDPGGTDEQYF. CDR3 bases: TGTGCCACCAGCAGAGATCCAGGGGGCACGGACGAGCAGTACTTC. Together with reference TRBV15 and TRBJ2-7, the CDR3 gives the full variable domain: DAMVIQNPRYQVTQFGKPVTLSCSQTLNHNVMYWYQQKSSQAPKLLFHYYDKDFNNEADTPDNFQSRRPNTSFCFLDIRSPGLGDTAMYLCATSRDPGGTDEQYFGPGTRLTVT.

The chain has TRBV30 and TRBJ1-5, with a possible D match to TRBD1 (5 bases). Trimming removed 5 bases at V and 0 bases at J, with 23 bases between. This CDR3 region has 18 residues. Germline values: CDR1 GTSNPN, CDR2 SVGIG (reference sequence). The CDR3 DNA reads TGTGCCTGGGCTGCCGGGACCTTCGGATCTCATAGCAATCAGCCCCAGCATTTT. Protein product: CAWAAGTFGSHSNQPQHF.

CDR3 sequence: CASSAPDSGRAYNEQFF. The CDR3 DNA reads as TGTGCCAGCAGCGCCCCGGATAGCGGGAGGGCCTACAATGAGCAGTTCTTC. V usage is TRBV9 and J usage is TRBJ2-1; 11 nucleotides align to TRBD2. Germline CDR1 SGDLS, CDR2 YYNGEE. The CDR3 is made up of 17 amino acids. After removal of 3 bases from V and 2 bases from J, the junction contained 7 bases not matched to a gene.

The chain has TRBV6-1 and TRBJ1-1, with no clear D. Trimming took 3 bases from V and 1 from J, leaving 12 bases between them. The CDR3 is 15 amino acids. Germline lookup yields CDR1 MNHNS and CDR2 SASEGT. CDR3 loop: CASSDLGKGNTEAFF. Written as DNA, the CDR3 is TGTGCCAGCAGTGATCTCGGTAAGGGGAACACTGAAGCTTTCTTT.